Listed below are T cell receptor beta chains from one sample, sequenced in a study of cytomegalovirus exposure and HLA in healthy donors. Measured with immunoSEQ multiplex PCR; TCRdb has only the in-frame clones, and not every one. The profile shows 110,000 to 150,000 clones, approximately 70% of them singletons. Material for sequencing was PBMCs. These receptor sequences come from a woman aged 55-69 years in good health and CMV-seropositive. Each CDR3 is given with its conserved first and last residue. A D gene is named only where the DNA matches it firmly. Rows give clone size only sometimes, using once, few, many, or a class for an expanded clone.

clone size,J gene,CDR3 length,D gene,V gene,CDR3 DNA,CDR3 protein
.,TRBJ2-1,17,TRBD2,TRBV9,TGTGCCAGCAGCGTAGCCGCGGGACTAGCGGACTACAATGAGCAGTTCTTC,CASSVAAGLADYNEQFF
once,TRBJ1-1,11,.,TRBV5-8,TGTGCCAGCAGCTTCCGGGCTGAAGCTTTCTTT,CASSFRAEAFF
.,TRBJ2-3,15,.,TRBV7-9,TGTGCCAGCAGCTTAGCGCTAGCCAGCACAGATACGCAGTATTTT,CASSLALASTDTQYF
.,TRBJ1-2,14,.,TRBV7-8,TGTGCCAGCAGCTTAGCGGGGCAGGCTTATGGCTACACCTTC,CASSLAGQAYGYTF
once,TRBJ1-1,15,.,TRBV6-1,TGTGCCAGCAACCCCTCGGGACTGGGTAGGACTGAAGCTTTCTTT,CASNPSGLGRTEAFF
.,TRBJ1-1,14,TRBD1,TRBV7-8,TGTGCCAGCAGCCCATTACAGGGGGACACTGAAGCTTTCTTT,CASSPLQGDTEAFF
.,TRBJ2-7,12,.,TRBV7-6,TGTGCCAGCAGCCCGAGCTCCTACGAGCAGTACTTC,CASSPSSYEQYF
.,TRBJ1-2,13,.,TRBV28,TGTGCCAGCTACGACAGGAGCAACTATGGCTACACCTTC,CASYDRSNYGYTF
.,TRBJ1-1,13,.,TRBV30,TGTGCCTGTACGGGACTCCTGAACACTGAAGCTTTCTTT,CACTGLLNTEAFF
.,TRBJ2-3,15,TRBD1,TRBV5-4,TGTGCCAGCAGCTCCGACAGGGGGCCTTCGGATACGCAGTATTTT,CASSSDRGPSDTQYF
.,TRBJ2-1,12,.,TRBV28,TGTGCCAGCACGGCATGGAGTAATGAGCAGTTCTTC,CASTAWSNEQFF
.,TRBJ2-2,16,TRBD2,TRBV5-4,TGTGCCAGCAGCCCGAAACGGGAGGGCCAAGGCGGGGAGCTGTTTTTT,CASSPKREGQGGELFF
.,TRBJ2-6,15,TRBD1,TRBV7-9,TGTGCCAGCAGCTCGGACAGGGCTGGGGCCAACGTCCTGACTTTC,CASSSDRAGANVLTF
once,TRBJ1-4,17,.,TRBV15,TGTGCCACCAGCAGAGGAAAGGACAGTTCAACTAATGAAAAACTGTTTTTT,CATSRGKDSSTNEKLFF
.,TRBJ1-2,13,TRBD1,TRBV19,TGTGCCAGTAGCCGGCAGGGGGCACTTGGCTACACCTTC,CASSRQGALGYTF
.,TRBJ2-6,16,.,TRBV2,TGTGCCAGCAAACTGGGGGCGGATTATGGGGCCAACGTCCTGACTTTC,CASKLGADYGANVLTF
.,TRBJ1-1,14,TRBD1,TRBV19,TGTGCCAGTAGTATTTCGGGACAGTACACTGAAGCTTTCTTT,CASSISGQYTEAFF
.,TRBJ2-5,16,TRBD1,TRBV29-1,TGCAGCGTTGGGGGGCGGGGACAGGGGATTTTAGAGACCCAGTACTTC,CSVGGRGQGILETQYF
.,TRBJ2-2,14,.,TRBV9,TGTGCCAGCAGCATCGCGACTGCCACCGGGGAGCTGTTTTTT,CASSIATATGELFF
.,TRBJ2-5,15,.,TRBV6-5,TGTGCCAGCAGTTACTCATCCGGGTACCAAGAGACCCAGTACTTC,CASSYSSGYQETQYF
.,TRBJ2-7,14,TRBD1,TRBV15,TGTGCCACCAGCAGAGAGGACAGGGGTCACGAGCAGTACTTC,CATSREDRGHEQYF
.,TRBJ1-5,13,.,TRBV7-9,TGTGCCAGCAGCTTAGTAGGGGATCAGCCCCAGCATTTT,CASSLVGDQPQHF
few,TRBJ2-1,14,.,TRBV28,TGTGCCAGTTTCGCCGGGACTTGGAACAATGAGCAGTTCTTC,CASFAGTWNNEQFF
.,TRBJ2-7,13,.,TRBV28,TGTGCCAGCAGTATCGGGAGTCAGAACGAGCAGTACTTC,CASSIGSQNEQYF
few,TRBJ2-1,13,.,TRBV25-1,TGTGCCAGCAGTGGGCTAGCCTACAATGAGCAGTTCTTC,CASSGLAYNEQFF
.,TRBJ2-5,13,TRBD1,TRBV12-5,TGTGCTAGTGGTCGGGACAGGGAAGAGACCCAGTACTTC,CASGRDREETQYF
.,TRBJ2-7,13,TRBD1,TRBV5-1,TGCGCCAGCAGTCAGGGGGCTACCTACGAGCAGTACTTC,CASSQGATYEQYF
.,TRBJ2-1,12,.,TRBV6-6,TGTGCCAGCAGTCCCTCGACTAGGAGTCGGTTCTTC,CASSPSTRSRFF
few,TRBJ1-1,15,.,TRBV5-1,TGCGCCAGCTCTGAGATTCCAGGATCGAACACTGAAGCTTTCTTT,CASSEIPGSNTEAFF
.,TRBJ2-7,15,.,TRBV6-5,TGTGCCAGCACTAGCCGGGCCCTTAGCTCCTACGAGCAGTACTTC,CASTSRALSSYEQYF
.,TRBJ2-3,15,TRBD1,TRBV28,TGTGCCAGCAGTCAGGGACAGGGGACGACAGATACGCAGTATTTT,CASSQGQGTTDTQYF
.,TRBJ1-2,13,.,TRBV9,TGTGCCAGCAGCGTAGGGTCGACGGGGGGCTACACCTTC,CASSVGSTGGYTF
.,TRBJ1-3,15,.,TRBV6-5,TGTGCCAGCAGTTCGGCAGGGGTCGGTGGAAACACCATATATTTT,CASSSAGVGGNTIYF
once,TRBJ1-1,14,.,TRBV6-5,TGTGCCAGCAGTTACTCGAGCCGCATGTTGGAAGCTTTCTTT,CASSYSSRMLEAFF
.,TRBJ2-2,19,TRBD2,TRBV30,TGTGCCTGGAGAAGGACTAGCGGGAGACTGCCTTGCCCTTTGGGGGAGCTGTTTTTT,CAWRRTSGRLPCPLGELFF
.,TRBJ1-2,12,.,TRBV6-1,TGTGCCAGCAGTGAACGGAACTATGGCTACACCTTC,CASSERNYGYTF
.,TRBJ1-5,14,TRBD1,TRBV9,TGTGCCAGCAGCCCAGGACAGGGTGGCCAGCCCCAGCATTTT,CASSPGQGGQPQHF
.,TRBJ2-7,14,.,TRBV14,TGTGCCAGCAGCCAAGTGGCCAGGGATGGCGAGCAGTACTTC,CASSQVARDGEQYF
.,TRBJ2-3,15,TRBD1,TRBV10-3,TGTGCCATCAGCCACGGGACAGTTAGCACAGATACGCAGTATTTT,CAISHGTVSTDTQYF
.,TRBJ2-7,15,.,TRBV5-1,TGCGCCAGCAGGGGTCTAGCAGCCAGCTCCTACGAGCAGTACTTC,CASRGLAASSYEQYF
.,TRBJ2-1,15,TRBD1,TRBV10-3,TGTGCCATCAGCCAATCGGGACAGGGGTACAATGAGCAGTTCTTC,CAISQSGQGYNEQFF
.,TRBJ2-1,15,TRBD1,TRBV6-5,TGTGCCAGCAGCCCAAATACAGGGGGTGTTACTGAGCAGTTCTTC,CASSPNTGGVTEQFF
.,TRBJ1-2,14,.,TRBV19,TGTGCCAGTAAGCTCGCAGGGATTAACTATGGCTACACCTTC,CASKLAGINYGYTF
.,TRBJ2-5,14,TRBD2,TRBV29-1,TGCAGCGCCCTTTCGGGGACTAAGAAAGAGACCCAGTACTTC,CSALSGTKKETQYF
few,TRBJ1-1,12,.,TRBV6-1,TGTGCCAGCAGTGGAGATTACACTGAAGCTTTCTTT,CASSGDYTEAFF
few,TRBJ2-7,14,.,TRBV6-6,TGTGCCAGCAGTTTTTCGCAGGGCTCCTACGAGCAGTACTTC,CASSFSQGSYEQYF
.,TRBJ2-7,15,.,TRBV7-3,TGTGCCAGCAGTTTAAACAGGGGGGGGAACTACGAGCAGTACTTC,CASSLNRGGNYEQYF
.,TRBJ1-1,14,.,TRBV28,TGTGCCAGCAGTTTAGGGGGCGCGAACACTGAAGCTTTCTTT,CASSLGGANTEAFF
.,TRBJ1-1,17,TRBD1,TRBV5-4,TGTGCCAGCAGCTGGGGACAGGGGGCTTCAAGGAACACTGAAGCTTTCTTT,CASSWGQGASRNTEAFF
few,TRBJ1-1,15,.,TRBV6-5,TGTGCCAGCAGTTACTCCGAAAACATGAACACTGAAGCTTTCTTT,CASSYSENMNTEAFF
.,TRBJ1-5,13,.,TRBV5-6,TGTGCCAGCAGCTTGGCCAGGGATCAGCCCCAGCATTTT,CASSLARDQPQHF
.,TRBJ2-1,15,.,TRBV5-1,TGCGCCAGCAGCTTGGAGGTCGGCGGGACGGGCGAGCAGTTCTTC,CASSLEVGGTGEQFF
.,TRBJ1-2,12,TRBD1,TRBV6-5,TGTGCCAGCATCCTACAGGGGTATGGCTACACCTTC,CASILQGYGYTF
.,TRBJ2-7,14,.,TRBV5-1,TGCGCCAGCAGGACAGGATCGGGCTCCTACGAGCAGTACTTC,CASRTGSGSYEQYF
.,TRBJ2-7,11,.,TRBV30,TGTGCCTGGAGACGGGTGTACGAGCAGTACTTC,CAWRRVYEQYF